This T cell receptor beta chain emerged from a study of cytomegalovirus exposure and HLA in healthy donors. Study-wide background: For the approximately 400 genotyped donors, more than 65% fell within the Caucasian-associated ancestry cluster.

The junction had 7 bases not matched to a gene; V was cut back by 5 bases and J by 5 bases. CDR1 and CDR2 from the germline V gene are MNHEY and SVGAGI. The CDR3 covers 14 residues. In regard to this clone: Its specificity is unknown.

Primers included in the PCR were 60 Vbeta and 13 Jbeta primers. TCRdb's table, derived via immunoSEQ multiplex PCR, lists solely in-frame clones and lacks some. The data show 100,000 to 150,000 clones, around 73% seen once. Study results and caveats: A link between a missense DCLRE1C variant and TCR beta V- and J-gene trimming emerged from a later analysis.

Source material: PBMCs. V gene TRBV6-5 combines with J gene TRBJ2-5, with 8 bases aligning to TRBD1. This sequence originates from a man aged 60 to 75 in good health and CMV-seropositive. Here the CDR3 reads CASSQRTGIETQYF. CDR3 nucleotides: TGTGCCAGCAGTCAACGGACAGGGATTGAGACCCAGTACTTC.